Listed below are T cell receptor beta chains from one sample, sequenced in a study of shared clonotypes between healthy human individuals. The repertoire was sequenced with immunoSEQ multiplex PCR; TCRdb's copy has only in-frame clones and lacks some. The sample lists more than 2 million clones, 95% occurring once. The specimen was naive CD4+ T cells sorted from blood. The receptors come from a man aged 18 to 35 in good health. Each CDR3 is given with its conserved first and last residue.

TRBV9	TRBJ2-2	CASSVGGRGTGELFF
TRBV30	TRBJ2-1	CAWTSGGTEQFF
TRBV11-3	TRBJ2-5	CASSNISPGGSETQYF
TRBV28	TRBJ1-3	CASSFGQGSGNTIYF
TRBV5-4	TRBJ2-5	CASSLLAGDQETQYF
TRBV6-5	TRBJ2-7	CASSRGRGTNEQYF
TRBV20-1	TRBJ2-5	CSARRETQYF
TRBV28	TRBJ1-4	CASSTRGEKLFF
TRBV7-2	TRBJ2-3	CASSSGTRGITSTDTQYF
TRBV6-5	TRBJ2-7	CATRGSSYEQYF
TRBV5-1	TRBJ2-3	CASSLAGQAGGTDTQYF
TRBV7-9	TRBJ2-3	CASSDSGQWVTDTQYF
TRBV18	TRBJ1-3	CASSPELPGTGNTIYF
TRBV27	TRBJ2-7	CASRPGQGYEQYF
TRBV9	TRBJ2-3	CASSTGSNTQYF
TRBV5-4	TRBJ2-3	CASSLERRGGTDTQYF
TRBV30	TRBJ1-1	CAWTGLSGTEAFF
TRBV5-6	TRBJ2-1	CASSLAFGTNLYNEQFF
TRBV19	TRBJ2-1	CASSIDARSYNEQFF
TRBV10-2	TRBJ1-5	CASSEYSNQPQHF
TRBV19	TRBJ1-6	CASSIQGAYNSPLHF
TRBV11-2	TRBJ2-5	CASSLTGIGETQYF
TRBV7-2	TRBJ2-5	CASSLVQGQAQYF
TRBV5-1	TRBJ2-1	CASSLNQFDEQFF
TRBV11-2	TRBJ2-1	CASSNPFGGKVSYNEQFF
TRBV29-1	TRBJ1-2	CSVESPGHYGYTF